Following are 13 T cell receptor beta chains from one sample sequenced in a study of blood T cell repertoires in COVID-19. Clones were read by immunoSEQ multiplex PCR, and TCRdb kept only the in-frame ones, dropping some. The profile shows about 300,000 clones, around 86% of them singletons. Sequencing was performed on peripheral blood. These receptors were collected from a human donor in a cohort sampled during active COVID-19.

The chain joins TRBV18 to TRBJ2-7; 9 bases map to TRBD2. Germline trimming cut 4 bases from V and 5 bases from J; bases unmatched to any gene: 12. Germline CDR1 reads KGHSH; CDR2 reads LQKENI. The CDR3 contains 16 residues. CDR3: CASSLLAGSVKDEQYF. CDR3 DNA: TGTGCCAGCTCACTCCTAGCGGGATCAGTTAAGGACGAGCAGTACTTC.

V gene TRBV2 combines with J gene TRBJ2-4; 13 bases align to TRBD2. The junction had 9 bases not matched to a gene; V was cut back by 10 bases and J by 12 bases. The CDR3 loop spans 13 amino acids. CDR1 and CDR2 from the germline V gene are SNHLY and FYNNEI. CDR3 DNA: TGTGCCACCAGAAGGACTAGCGGGAGCGATCAGTACTTC. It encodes CATRRTSGSDQYF. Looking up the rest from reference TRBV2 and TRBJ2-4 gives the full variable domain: EPEVTQTPSHQVTQMGQEVILRCVPISNHLYFYWYRQILGQKVEFLVSFYNNEISEKSEIFDDQFSVERPDGSNFTLKIRSTKLEDSAMYFCATRRTSGSDQYFGAGTRLSVL.

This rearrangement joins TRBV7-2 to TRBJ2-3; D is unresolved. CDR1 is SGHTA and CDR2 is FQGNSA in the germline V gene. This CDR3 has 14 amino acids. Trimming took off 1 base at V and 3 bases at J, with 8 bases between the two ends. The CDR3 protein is CASSLVGRTDTQYF. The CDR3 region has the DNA TGTGCCAGCAGCTTAGTGGGCCGGACAGATACGCAGTATTTT.

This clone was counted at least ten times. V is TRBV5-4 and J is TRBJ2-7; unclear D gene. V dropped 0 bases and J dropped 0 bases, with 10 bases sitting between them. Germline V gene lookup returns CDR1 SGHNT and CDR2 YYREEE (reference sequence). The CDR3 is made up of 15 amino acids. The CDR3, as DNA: TGTGCCAGCAGCTTGGGTCTAGGAAACTCCTACGAGCAGTACTTC. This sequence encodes CASSLGLGNSYEQYF.

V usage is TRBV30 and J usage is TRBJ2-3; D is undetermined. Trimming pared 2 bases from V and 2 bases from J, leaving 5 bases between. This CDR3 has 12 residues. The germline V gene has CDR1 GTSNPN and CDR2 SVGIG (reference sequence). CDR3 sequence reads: CAWSPFTDTQYF. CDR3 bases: TGTGCCTGGAGTCCTTTCACAGATACGCAGTATTTT.

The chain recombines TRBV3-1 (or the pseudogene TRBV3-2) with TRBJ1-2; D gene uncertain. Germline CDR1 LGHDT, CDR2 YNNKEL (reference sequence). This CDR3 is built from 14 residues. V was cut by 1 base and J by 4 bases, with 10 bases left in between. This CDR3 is CASSQARGGYGYTF. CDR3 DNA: TGTGCCAGCAGCCAAGCCCGGGGTGGCTATGGCTACACCTTC.

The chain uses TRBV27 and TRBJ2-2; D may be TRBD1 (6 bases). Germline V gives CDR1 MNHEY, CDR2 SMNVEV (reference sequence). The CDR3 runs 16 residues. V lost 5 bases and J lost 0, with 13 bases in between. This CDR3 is CASSRSGQPNTGELFF. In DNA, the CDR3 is TGTGCCAGCAGTCGATCCGGACAGCCGAACACCGGGGAGCTGTTTTTT.

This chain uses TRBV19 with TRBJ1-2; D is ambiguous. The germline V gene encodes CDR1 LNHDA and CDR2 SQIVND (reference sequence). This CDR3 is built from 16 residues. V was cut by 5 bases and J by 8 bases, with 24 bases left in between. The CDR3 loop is CASSPERVWRGEGYTF. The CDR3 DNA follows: TGTGCCAGTAGTCCGGAGAGGGTTTGGCGGGGAGAAGGCTACACCTTC.

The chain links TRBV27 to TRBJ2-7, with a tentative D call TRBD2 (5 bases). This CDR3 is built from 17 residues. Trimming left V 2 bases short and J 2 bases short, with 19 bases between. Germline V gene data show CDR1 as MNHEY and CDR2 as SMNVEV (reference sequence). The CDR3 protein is CASSLRGTSTGTYEQYF. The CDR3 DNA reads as TGTGCCAGCAGTTTACGGGGTACTAGTACCGGGACCTACGAGCAGTACTTC.

CDR3 sequence: CASSLAALNTGELFF. The DNA for the CDR3 is TGTGCCAGCAGCTTAGCGGCATTAAACACCGGGGAGCTGTTTTTT. This chain links TRBV7-9 with TRBJ2-2; D ambiguous. The CDR3 extends over 15 amino acids. The germline gives CDR1 SEHNR, CDR2 FQNEAQ (reference sequence). The V end was cut by 0 bases, the J end by 2 bases, with 7 bases between.

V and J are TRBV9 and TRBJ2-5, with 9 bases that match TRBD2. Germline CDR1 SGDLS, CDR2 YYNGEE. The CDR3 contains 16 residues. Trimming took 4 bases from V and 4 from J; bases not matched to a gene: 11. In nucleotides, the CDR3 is TGTGCCAGCAGCATTACAGCGGGAGGAGACGGAGAGACCCAGTACTTC. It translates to CASSITAGGDGETQYF.

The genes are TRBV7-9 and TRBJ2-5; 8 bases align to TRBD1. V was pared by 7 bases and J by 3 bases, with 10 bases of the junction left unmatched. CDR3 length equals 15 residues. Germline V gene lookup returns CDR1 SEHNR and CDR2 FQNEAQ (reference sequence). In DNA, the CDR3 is TGTGCCAGCACCGAAAGGGCGGACAGGGAAGAGACCCAGTACTTC. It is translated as CASTERADREETQYF.

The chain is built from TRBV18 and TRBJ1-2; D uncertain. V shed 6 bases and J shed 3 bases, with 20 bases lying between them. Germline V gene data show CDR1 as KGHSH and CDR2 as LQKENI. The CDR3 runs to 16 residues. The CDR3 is CASSVREVATDYGYTF. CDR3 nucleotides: TGTGCCAGCTCGGTCCGCGAGGTAGCGACCGACTATGGCTACACCTTC. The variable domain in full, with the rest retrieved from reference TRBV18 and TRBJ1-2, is NAGVMQNPRHLVRRRGQEARLRCSPMKGHSHVYWYRQLPEEGLKFMVYLQKENIIDESGMPKERFSAEFPKEGPSILRIQQVVRGDSAAYFCASSVREVATDYGYTFGSGTRLTVV.